These 5 T cell receptor beta chains were all obtained from the same sample, sequenced in a study of T cell responses to AZD1222 COVID-19 vaccine. TCRdb keeps only in-frame clones here, not all; method: immunoSEQ multiplex PCR. The sample yields more than 75,000 clones, roughly nine tenths seen once. The sample was peripheral blood, taken on day 0 of AZD1222 vaccination. These receptors were collected from an adult in good health.

The chain carries TRBV7-8 and TRBJ1-2; 8 bases agree with TRBD1. CDR1 is SGHVS, CDR2 FQNEAQ, per germline. CDR3 length equals 18 residues. The V segment lost 3 bases and the J segment 7 bases; nucleotides outside the gene matches: 19. CDR3 in amino acids: CASSFDDSRGRGSSGYTF. The CDR3 DNA sequence: TGTGCCAGCAGCTTCGATGATAGCAGGGGGCGCGGTAGTAGTGGCTACACCTTC.

The chain employs TRBV5-1 and TRBJ2-7; no clear D. V was pared by 4 bases and J by 2 bases, with 13 bases between. The CDR3 runs 14 residues. Germline assignment: CDR1 SGHRS and CDR2 YFSETQ. The CDR3, as DNA: TGCGCCAGCAGCCTCTCCATAGATACCTACGAGCAGTACTTC. Translated: CASSLSIDTYEQYF.

The CDR3: CAWKSQETYGYTF. The DNA for the CDR3 is TGTGCCTGGAAATCGCAGGAAACCTATGGCTACACCTTC. The rearrangement uses TRBV30 and TRBJ1-2; D unresolved. The CDR3 extends over 13 amino acids. V was trimmed by 4 bases and J by 4 bases, leaving 13 bases between them. Germline V CDR1 and CDR2: GTSNPN, SVGIG (reference sequence).

This clone was detected only a few times. The V and J genes are TRBV5-1 and TRBJ2-5; D remains ambiguous. Germline V gene lookup returns CDR1 SGHRS and CDR2 YFSETQ. Trimming left V 0 bases short and J 4 bases short, with 10 bases between. This CDR3 comprises 14 residues. The CDR3 loop reads CASSLDLLGETQYF. CDR3 DNA: TGCGCCAGCAGCTTGGATCTCCTAGGAGAGACCCAGTACTTC. The variable domain in full, with the rest retrieved from reference TRBV5-1 and TRBJ2-5, is KAGVTQTPRYLIKTRGQQVTLSCSPISGHRSVSWYQQTPGQGLQFLFEYFSETQRNKGNFPGRFSGRQFSNSRSEMNVSTLELGDSALYLCASSLDLLGETQYFGPGTRLLVL.

The chain joins TRBV5-1 to TRBJ2-7; D is possibly TRBD2 (5 bases). The CDR3 is 12 amino acids. The V and J ends lost 0 bases and 5 bases respectively, with 6 bases between them. Germline V gene data show CDR1 as SGHRS and CDR2 as YFSETQ. The CDR3 coding sequence is TGCGCCAGCAGCTTGGCCGGGAACGAGCAGTACTTC. Translated, it gives CASSLAGNEQYF.